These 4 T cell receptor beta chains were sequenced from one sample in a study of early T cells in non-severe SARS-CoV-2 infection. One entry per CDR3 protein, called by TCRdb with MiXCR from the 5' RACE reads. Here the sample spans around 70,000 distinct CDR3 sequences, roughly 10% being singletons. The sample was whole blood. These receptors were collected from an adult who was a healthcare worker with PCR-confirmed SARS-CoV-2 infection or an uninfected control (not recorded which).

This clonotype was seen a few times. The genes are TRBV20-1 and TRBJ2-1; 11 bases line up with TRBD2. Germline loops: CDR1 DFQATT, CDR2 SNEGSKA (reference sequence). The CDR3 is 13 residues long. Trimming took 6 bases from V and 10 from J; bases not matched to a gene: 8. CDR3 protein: CSAGLAVTGEQFF. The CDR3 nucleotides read TGCAGTGCGGGACTAGCGGTAACGGGGGAGCAGTTCTTC.

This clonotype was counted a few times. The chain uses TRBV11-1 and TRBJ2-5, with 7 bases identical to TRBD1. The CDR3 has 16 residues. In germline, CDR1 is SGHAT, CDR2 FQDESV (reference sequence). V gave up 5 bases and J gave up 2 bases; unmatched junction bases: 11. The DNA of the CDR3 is TGTGCCAGCAGCGGCAGGACAGGTCGGTTGCAAGAGACCCAGTACTTC. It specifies CASSGRTGRLQETQYF.

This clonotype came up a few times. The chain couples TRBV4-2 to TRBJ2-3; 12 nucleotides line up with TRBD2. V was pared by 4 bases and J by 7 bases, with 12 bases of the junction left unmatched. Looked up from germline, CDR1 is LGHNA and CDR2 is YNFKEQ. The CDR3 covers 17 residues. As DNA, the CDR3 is TGTGCCAGCAGCCTAGAACCTCTAGCGGGAGGGTACAATACGCAGTATTTT. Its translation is CASSLEPLAGGYNTQYF.

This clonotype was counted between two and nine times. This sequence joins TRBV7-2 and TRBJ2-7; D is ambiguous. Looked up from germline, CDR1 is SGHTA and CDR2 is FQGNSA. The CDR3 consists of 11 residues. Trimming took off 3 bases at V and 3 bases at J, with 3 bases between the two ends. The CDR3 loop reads CASSFNYEQYF. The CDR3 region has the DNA TGTGCCAGCAGCTTTAACTACGAGCAGTACTTC.